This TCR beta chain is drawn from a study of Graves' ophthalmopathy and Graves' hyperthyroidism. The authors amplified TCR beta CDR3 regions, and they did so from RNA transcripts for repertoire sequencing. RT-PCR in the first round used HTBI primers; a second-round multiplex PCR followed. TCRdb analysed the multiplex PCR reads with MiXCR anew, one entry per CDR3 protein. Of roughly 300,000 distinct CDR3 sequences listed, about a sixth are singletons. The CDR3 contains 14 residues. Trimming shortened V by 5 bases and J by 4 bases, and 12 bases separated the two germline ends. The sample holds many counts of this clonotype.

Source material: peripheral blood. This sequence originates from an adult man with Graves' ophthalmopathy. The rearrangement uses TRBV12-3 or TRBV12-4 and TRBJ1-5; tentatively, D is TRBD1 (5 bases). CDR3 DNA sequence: TGTGCCAGCAGTCGGGACGGAAGTAATCAGCCCCAGCATTTT. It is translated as CASSRDGSNQPQHF.